This TCR beta chain is drawn from a study of blood T cell repertoires in COVID-19. In the source study's methods: Nucleated cell number was recorded as an estimate derived from reference gene primer amplification. Clones were sequenced by immunoSEQ multiplex PCR, and TCRdb holds only the in-frame ones, with some missing. The V and J calls and clone size come from that table; D and trimming were worked out from the DNA. The sample holds about 160,000 clones, 65% to 85% seen once. A single count supports this clone. Trimming shortened V by 5 bases and J by 2 bases, and 9 bases separated the two germline ends. Germline CDR1 SGHTA, CDR2 FQGNSA. This CDR3 has 13 amino acids.

The receptor comes from a woman over 75 with active or convalescent COVID-19. Material for sequencing was peripheral blood. This rearrangement joins TRBV7-2 to TRBJ1-1; D ambiguous. This CDR3 is CASSPQSNTEAFF. CDR3 in DNA: TGTGCCAGCAGCCCGCAGTCTAACACTGAAGCTTTCTTT.